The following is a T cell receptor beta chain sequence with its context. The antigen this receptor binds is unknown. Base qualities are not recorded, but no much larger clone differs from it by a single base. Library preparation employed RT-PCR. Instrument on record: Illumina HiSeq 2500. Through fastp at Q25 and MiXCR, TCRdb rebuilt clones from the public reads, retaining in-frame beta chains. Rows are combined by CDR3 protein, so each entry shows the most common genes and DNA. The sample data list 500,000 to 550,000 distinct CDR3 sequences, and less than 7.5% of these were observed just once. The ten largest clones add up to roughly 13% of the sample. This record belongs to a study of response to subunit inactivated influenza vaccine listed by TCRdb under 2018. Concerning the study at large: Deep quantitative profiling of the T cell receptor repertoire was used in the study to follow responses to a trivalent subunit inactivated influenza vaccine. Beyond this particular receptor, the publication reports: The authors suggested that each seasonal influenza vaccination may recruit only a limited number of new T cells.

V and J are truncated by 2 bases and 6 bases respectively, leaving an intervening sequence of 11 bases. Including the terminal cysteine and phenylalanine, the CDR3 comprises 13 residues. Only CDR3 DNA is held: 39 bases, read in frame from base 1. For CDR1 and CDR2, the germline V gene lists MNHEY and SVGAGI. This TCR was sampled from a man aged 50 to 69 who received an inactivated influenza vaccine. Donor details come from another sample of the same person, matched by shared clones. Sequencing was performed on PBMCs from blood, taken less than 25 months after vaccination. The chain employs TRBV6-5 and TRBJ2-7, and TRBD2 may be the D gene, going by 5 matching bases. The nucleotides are TGTGCCAGCAGTTACGTTCGGGGAAGCGAGCAGTACTTC. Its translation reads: CASSYVRGSEQYF.